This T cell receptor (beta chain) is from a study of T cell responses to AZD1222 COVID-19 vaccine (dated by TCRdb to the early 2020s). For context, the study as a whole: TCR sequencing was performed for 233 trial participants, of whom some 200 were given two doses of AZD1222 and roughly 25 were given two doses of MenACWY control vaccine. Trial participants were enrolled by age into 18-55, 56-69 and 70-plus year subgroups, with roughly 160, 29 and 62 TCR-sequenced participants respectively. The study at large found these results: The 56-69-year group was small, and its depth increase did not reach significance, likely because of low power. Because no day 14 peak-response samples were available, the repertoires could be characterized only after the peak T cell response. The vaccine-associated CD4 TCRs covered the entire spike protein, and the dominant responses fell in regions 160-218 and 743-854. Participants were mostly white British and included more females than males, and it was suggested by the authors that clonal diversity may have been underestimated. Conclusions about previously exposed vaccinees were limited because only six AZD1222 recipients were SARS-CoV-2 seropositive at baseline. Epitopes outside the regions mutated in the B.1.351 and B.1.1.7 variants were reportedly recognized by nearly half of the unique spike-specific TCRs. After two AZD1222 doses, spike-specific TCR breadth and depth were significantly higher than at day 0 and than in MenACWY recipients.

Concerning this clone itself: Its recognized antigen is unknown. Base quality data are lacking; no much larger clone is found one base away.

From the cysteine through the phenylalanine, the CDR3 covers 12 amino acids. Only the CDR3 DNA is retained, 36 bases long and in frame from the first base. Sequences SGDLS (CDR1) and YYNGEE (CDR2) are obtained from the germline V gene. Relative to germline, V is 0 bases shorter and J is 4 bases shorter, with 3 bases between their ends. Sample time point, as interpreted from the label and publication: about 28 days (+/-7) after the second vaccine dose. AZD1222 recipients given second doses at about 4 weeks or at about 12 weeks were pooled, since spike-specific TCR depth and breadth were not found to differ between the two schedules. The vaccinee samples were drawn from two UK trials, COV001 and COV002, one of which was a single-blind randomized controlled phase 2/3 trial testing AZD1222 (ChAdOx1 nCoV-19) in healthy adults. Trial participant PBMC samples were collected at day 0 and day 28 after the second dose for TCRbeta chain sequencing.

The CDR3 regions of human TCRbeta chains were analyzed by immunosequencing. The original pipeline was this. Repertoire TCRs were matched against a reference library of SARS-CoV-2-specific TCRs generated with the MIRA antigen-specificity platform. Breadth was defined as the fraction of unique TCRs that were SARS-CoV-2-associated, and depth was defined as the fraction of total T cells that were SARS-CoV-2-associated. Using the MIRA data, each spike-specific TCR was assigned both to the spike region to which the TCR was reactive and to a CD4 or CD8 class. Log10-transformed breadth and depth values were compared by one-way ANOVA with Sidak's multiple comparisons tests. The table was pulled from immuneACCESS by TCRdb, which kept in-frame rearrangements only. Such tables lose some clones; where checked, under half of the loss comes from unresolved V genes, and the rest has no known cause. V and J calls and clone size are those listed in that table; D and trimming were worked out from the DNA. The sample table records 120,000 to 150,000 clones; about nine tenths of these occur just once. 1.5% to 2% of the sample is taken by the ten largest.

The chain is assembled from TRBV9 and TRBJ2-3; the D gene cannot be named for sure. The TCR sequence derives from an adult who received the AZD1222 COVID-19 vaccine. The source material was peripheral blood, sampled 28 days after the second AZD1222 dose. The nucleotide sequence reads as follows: TGTGCCAGCAGCGTAGGCGCAGATACGCAGTATTTT. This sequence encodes CASSVGADTQYF.